A single sample gave rise to the 29 T cell receptor beta chains below, sequenced in a study of T cell responses to AZD1222 COVID-19 vaccine. The assay was immunoSEQ multiplex PCR, and TCRdb's table has in-frame clones only and misses some. The sample records 110,000 or so clones, approximately 91% being singletons. Sequenced here: peripheral blood, sampled on day 0 of MenACWY control vaccination. These receptors were collected from an adult in good health.

This clone was seen a single time. This sequence joins TRBV10-3 and TRBJ1-3; no firm D call. The germline CDR1 and CDR2 sequences are ENHRY and SYGVKD. CDR3 length equals 13 residues. V lost 8 bases to trimming and J lost 0 bases, with 8 bases between them. CDR3 in DNA: TGTGCCATCCGGCCGAGCTCTGGAAACACCATATATTTT. It encodes CAIRPSSGNTIYF.

CDR3 protein: CASSLAVRSQKLFF. The CDR3 DNA sequence: TGTGCCAGCAGCTTAGCGGTTAGGTCCCAAAAACTGTTTTTT. The gene calls are TRBV7-2 and TRBJ1-4; D ambiguous. This CDR3 region has 14 residues. In germline, CDR1 is SGHTA, CDR2 FQGNSA. The V end lost 0 bases, the J end lost 9 bases, and 11 bases lay between the germline ends.

The chain joins TRBV14 to TRBJ2-1, with D unresolved. This CDR3 comprises 18 residues. Trimming removed 0 bases at V and 0 bases at J, with 15 bases between. Germline CDR1 SGHDN, CDR2 FVKESK. CDR3 sequence reads: CASSQDEGPASSYNEQFF. The DNA of the CDR3 is TGTGCCAGCAGCCAAGATGAAGGTCCAGCGAGCTCCTACAATGAGCAGTTCTTC. The full variable domain, in which reference TRBV14 and TRBJ2-1 provide the parts outside the CDR3, is EAGVTQFPSHSVIEKGQTVTLRCDPISGHDNLYWYRRVMGKEIKFLLHFVKESKQDESGMPNNRFLAERTGGTYSTLKVQPAELEDSGVYFCASSQDEGPASSYNEQFFGPGTRLTVL.

V gene TRBV4-3 combines with J gene TRBJ2-3, with D possibly being TRBD1 (5 bases). V lost 4 bases and J lost 0, with 11 bases in between. Germline loops: CDR1 LGHNA, CDR2 YSLEER. The CDR3 spans 15 residues. Written as DNA, the CDR3 is TGCGCCAGCAGCCCAGGGTGGGTTAGCACAGATACGCAGTATTTT. The encoded protein is CASSPGWVSTDTQYF.

V is TRBV7-3 and J is TRBJ1-1, with no clear D. In germline, CDR1 is SGHTA, CDR2 FQGTGA. CDR3 length: 13 residues. V gave up 3 bases and J gave up 0 bases, with 5 bases separating them. CDR3 coding DNA: TGTGCCAGCAGCTTTGACGTGAACACTGAAGCTTTCTTT. Encoded protein: CASSFDVNTEAFF. The whole variable domain, filled in from reference TRBV7-3 and TRBJ1-1, reads GAGVSQTPSNKVTEKGKYVELRCDPISGHTALYWYRQSLGQGPEFLIYFQGTGAADDSGLPNDRFFAVRPEGSVSTLKIQRTERGDSAVYLCASSFDVNTEAFFGQGTRLTVV.

The CDR3 DNA reads TGTGCCTGGAGTGTACGGACGAACACTGAAGCTTTCTTT. The encoded protein is CAWSVRTNTEAFF. The V call is TRBV30, the J call TRBJ1-1; D is ambiguous. Trimming took off 0 bases at V and 1 base at J, with 6 bases between the two ends. This CDR3 region has 13 residues. Per germline, CDR1 GTSNPN and CDR2 SVGIG (reference sequence).

The rearrangement uses TRBV4-2 and TRBJ2-7, with TRBD2 identical over 12 bases. The V gene end was trimmed by 1 base and the J gene end by 0 bases; junction bases not matched to a gene: 7. CDR3 length: 18 residues. Germline CDR1 LGHNA, CDR2 YNFKEQ. This CDR3 is CASSQGGLAGRISYEQYF. CDR3 DNA sequence: TGTGCCAGCAGCCAAGGCGGACTAGCGGGGCGGATCTCCTACGAGCAGTACTTC.

The chain joins TRBV7-9 to TRBJ2-7; D ambiguous. The CDR3 loop spans 14 amino acids. V lost 2 bases and J lost 3, with 11 bases in between. CDR1 is SEHNR and CDR2 is FQNEAQ in the germline V gene (reference sequence). The CDR3 sequence is CASSLWSGGYEQYF. The DNA of the CDR3 is TGTGCCAGCAGCTTATGGTCGGGTGGCTACGAGCAGTACTTC.

The chain couples TRBV15 to TRBJ1-4; D remains ambiguous. Trimming left V 0 bases short and J 5 bases short, with 10 bases between. Germline V gene sequence: CDR1 LNHNV, CDR2 YYDKDF (reference sequence). The length of the CDR3 is 15 residues. The CDR3 nucleotides read TGTGCCACCAGCAGAGACAGTTTTGGGAATGAAAAACTGTTTTTT. Protein product: CATSRDSFGNEKLFF.

The CDR3, as DNA: TGTGCCAGCAGCTTTGGGGACAGCTACGAGCAGTACTTC. Its protein product is CASSFGDSYEQYF. The V call is TRBV5-5, the J call TRBJ2-7; 7 nucleotides align to TRBD1. Trimming cost V 2 bases and J 3 bases; bases outside gene matches: 2. Looked up from germline, CDR1 is SGHKS and CDR2 is YYEKEE (reference sequence). CDR3 length equals 13 residues.

V is TRBV11-3 and J is TRBJ2-3, with TRBD2 matching over 12 bases. CDR1 is SGHNT and CDR2 is YENEEA in the germline V gene. The CDR3 extends over 20 amino acids. J lost 1 base, V lost 5 bases, and 16 bases had no gene match. DNA of the CDR3: TGTGCCAGCAGCCCCGGGGGGAGGACTAGCGGGAAACGTGGCACAGATACGCAGTATTTT. Residues: CASSPGGRTSGKRGTDTQYF.

V is TRBV11-1 and J is TRBJ2-1; TRBD2 agrees at 15 bases. The germline V gene has CDR1 SGHAT and CDR2 FQDESV (reference sequence). The V gene end was trimmed by 4 bases and the J gene end by 9 bases; junction bases not matched to a gene: 4. The CDR3 contains 15 residues. In DNA form, the CDR3 reads TGTGCCAGCAGCTGGACTAGCGGGGGGGCCAGTGAGCAGTTCTTC. Protein product: CASSWTSGGASEQFF.

The genes are TRBV9 and TRBJ2-6; possibly TRBD1 or TRBD2 for D (5 bases each). This CDR3 has 18 amino acids. Germline CDR1 SGDLS, CDR2 YYNGEE. Between the trimmed V and J ends, which lost 0 bases and 2 bases, there was a span of 15 bases. The CDR3 sequence is CASSVGGRIPTGANVLTF. In nucleotides, the CDR3 is TGTGCCAGCAGCGTAGGGGGACGGATCCCGACTGGGGCCAACGTCCTGACTTTC.

The V gene is TRBV27, the J gene TRBJ2-2, with D possibly being TRBD2 (5 bases). Trimming took 5 bases from V and 3 from J, leaving 16 bases between them. The CDR3 spans 16 residues. Germline values: CDR1 MNHEY, CDR2 SMNVEV (reference sequence). The CDR3 nucleotides are TGTGCCAGCAGTCCGAAACTAGTGACTGACACCGGGGAGCTGTTTTTT. Residues: CASSPKLVTDTGELFF.

This clone was recorded only once. The chain carries TRBV4-3 and TRBJ2-7; D unclear. There are 13 residues in the CDR3. Trimming removed 3 bases at V and 3 bases at J, with 9 bases between. The germline CDR1 and CDR2 sequences are LGHNA and YSLEER. This chain's CDR3 is CASSQDLFYEQYF. The CDR3 nucleotides are TGCGCCAGCAGCCAGGATTTGTTCTACGAGCAGTACTTC.

The genes are TRBV27 and TRBJ1-1; maybe TRBD1 (6 bases). Germline V lookup: CDR1 MNHEY, CDR2 SMNVEV (reference sequence). The CDR3 has 16 residues. V lost 5 bases and J 1 base, leaving 17 bases between the germline ends. The CDR3 loop reads CASSDGSTGRNTEAFF. CDR3 coding DNA: TGTGCCAGCAGTGATGGATCGACAGGTAGGAACACTGAAGCTTTCTTT.

V usage is TRBV6-5 and J usage is TRBJ1-6; no firm D call. Germline V gene sequence: CDR1 MNHEY, CDR2 SVGAGI. V gave up 0 bases and J gave up 8 bases, with 11 bases separating them. This CDR3 spans 15 amino acids. Written as DNA, the CDR3 is TGTGCCAGCAGTTACTCGTCAACAGCCGATTCACCCCTCCACTTT. This translates into CASSYSSTADSPLHF.

V and J are TRBV5-8 and TRBJ2-7, with a weak D call TRBD2 (6 bases). Deletions cut 4 bases from V and 4 bases from J, with 15 bases between. CDR3 length: 14 amino acids. Germline V lookup: CDR1 SGHTS, CDR2 YDEGEE. The CDR3 loop reads CASSLRGARYEQYF. The DNA for the CDR3 is TGTGCCAGCAGCCTACGCGGGGCGCGGTACGAGCAGTACTTC.

V gene TRBV7-2 combines with J gene TRBJ1-5; the D is unclear. This CDR3 is built from 14 residues. Between the trimmed V and J ends, which lost 5 bases and 1 base, there was a span of 9 bases. Germline V gene sequence: CDR1 SGHTA, CDR2 FQGNSA. CDR3 protein: CASSSPGSNQPQHF. CDR3 DNA sequence: TGTGCCAGCAGCAGCCCCGGGAGCAATCAGCCCCAGCATTTT.

The chain couples TRBV3-1 (or the pseudogene TRBV3-2) to TRBJ2-7, with a possible D match to TRBD2 (6 bases). The germline CDR1 and CDR2 sequences are LGHDT and YNNKEL (reference sequence). With 8 bases removed from V and 3 bases from J, the gap between germline ends came to 8 bases. The CDR3 runs 11 residues. CDR3 DNA: TGTGCCAGCGGGGGGAGCTACGAGCAGTACTTC. The encoded protein is CASGGSYEQYF.

This chain uses TRBV18 with TRBJ1-1, with 8 bases that match TRBD1. CDR1 and CDR2 (germline): KGHSH, LQKENI. The J segment lost 6 bases and the V segment lost 4 bases, leaving 19 bases of the junction unmatched. CDR3 length: 18 residues. The CDR3 DNA reads as TGTGCCAGCTCACTGTTGCCCGGACAGGGCGTCGCCTCCGCTGAAGCTTTCTTT. This translates into CASSLLPGQGVASAEAFF.

The chain is built from TRBV10-3 and TRBJ1-1; D remains unclear. Germline V gene sequence: CDR1 ENHRY, CDR2 SYGVKD. The CDR3 has 15 residues. V gave up 2 bases and J gave up 3 bases, with 13 bases separating them. This chain's CDR3 is CAISETISRDTEAFF. CDR3 in DNA: TGTGCCATCAGTGAGACAATATCTCGGGACACTGAAGCTTTCTTT.

V and J are TRBV6-2 or TRBV6-3 and TRBJ1-5; 12 nucleotides agree with TRBD1. CDR3 length equals 17 residues. The germline V gene encodes CDR1 MNHEY and CDR2 SVGEGT. The V segment lost 4 bases and the J segment 5 bases; nucleotides outside the gene matches: 9. For the CDR3, the DNA is TGTGCCAGCAGTTCAGGTTCCGGGACAGGGGGCTATCAGCCCCAGCATTTT. As protein: CASSSGSGTGGYQPQHF.

The CDR3 loop is CASSRLTGVSEQYF. The DNA for the CDR3 is TGTGCCAGCAGCCGCCTGACAGGGGTGAGCGAGCAGTACTTC. The genes are TRBV5-8 and TRBJ2-7; 8 positions agree with TRBD1. CDR3 length: 14 amino acids. Trimming at V came to 4 bases and at J to 6 bases, leaving 9 bases not matched to a gene. Germline V CDR1 and CDR2: SGHTS, YDEGEE.

The V and J genes are TRBV5-5 and TRBJ1-5; D gene unclear. V was trimmed by 7 bases and J by 1 base, leaving 12 bases between them. The CDR3 spans 14 residues. Germline-derived CDR1 and CDR2 are SGHKS and YYEKEE (reference sequence). In nucleotides, the CDR3 is TGTGCCAGCGGCTCTCGGGAAAGCAATCAGCCCCAGCATTTT. Residues: CASGSRESNQPQHF. Supplemented by reference TRBV5-5 and TRBJ1-5, the full variable domain reads DAGVTQSPTHLIKTRGQQVTLRCSPISGHKSVSWYQQVLGQGPQFIFQYYEKEERGRGNFPDRFSARQFPNYSSELNVNALLLGDSALYLCASGSRESNQPQHFGDGTRLSIL.

The J gene is TRBJ2-7, the V gene TRBV30; possibly TRBD1 for D (5 bases). Per the germline V gene, CDR1 is GTSNPN and CDR2 is SVGIG (reference sequence). CDR3 length equals 13 residues. V lost 3 bases and J lost 3, with 12 bases in between. The CDR3 loop reads CAWSGPTDYEQYF. CDR3 coding DNA: TGTGCCTGGAGCGGACCGACAGACTACGAGCAGTACTTC.

This chain connects TRBV5-1 to TRBJ1-3, with 7 bases aligning to TRBD1. The CDR3 totals 15 residues. The trim removed 3 bases at V and 2 bases at J, leaving 5 bases unmatched. The germline CDR1 and CDR2 sequences are SGHRS and YFSETQ. CDR3 amino acids: CASSSQGSAGNTIYF. The CDR3 region has the DNA TGCGCCAGCAGCTCACAGGGGTCCGCTGGAAACACCATATATTTT.

The chain has TRBV30 and TRBJ1-4; D might be TRBD1 (5 bases). The V gene's germline CDR1 is GTSNPN and CDR2 SVGIG (reference sequence). This CDR3 has 15 amino acids. V was pared by 3 bases and J by 3 bases, with 14 bases between. CDR3 sequence (DNA): TGTGCCTGGAGGGGGGAAGGGGTCCCTAATGAAAAACTGTTTTTT. The encoded protein is CAWRGEGVPNEKLFF.

The chain is built from TRBV7-9 and TRBJ2-5, with D possibly TRBD2 on 5 matching bases. This CDR3 region has 15 residues. V lost 0 bases and J lost 5, with 13 bases in between. Germline loops: CDR1 SEHNR, CDR2 FQNEAQ (reference sequence). CDR3 nucleotides: TGTGCCAGCAGCTTAGCTCCACTAGGTTGGGAGACCCAGTACTTC. Translating it yields CASSLAPLGWETQYF.